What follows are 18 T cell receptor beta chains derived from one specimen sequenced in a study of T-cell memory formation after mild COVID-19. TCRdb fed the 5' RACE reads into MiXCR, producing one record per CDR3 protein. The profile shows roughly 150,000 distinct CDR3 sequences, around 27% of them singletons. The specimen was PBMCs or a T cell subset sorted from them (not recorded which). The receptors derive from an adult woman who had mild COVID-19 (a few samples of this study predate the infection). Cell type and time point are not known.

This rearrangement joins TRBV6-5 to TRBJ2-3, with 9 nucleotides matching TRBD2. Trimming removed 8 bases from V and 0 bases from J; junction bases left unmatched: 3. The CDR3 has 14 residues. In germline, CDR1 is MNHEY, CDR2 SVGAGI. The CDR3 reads CASHSGGSTDTQYF. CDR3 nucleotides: TGTGCCAGCCATAGCGGGGGAAGCACAGATACGCAGTATTTT.

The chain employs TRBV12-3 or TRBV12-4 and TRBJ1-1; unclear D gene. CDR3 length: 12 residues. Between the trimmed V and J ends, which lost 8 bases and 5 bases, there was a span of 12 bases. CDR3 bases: TGTGCCAGCGGGATTGGGTGGACTGAAGCTTTCTTT. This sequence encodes CASGIGWTEAFF.

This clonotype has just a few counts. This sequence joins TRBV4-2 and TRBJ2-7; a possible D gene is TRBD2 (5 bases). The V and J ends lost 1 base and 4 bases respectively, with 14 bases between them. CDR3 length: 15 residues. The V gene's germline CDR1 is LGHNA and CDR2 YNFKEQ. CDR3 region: CASSQGVGIGYEQYF. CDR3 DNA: TGTGCCAGCAGCCAAGGGGTCGGGATTGGTTACGAGCAGTACTTC.

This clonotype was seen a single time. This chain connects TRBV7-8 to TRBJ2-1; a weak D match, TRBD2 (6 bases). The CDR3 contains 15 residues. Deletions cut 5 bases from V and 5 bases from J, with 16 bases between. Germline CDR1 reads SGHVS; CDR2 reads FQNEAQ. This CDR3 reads CASSLPEGGNNEQFF. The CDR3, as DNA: TGTGCCAGCAGCCTCCCGGAGGGTGGGAACAATGAGCAGTTCTTC.

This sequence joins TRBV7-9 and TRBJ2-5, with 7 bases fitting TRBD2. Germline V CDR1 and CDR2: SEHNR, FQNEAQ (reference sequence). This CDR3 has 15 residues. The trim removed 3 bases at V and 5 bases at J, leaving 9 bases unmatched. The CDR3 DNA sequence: TGTGCCAGCAGCTTTCTAGACGGGGGGACGGAGACCCAGTACTTC. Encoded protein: CASSFLDGGTETQYF.

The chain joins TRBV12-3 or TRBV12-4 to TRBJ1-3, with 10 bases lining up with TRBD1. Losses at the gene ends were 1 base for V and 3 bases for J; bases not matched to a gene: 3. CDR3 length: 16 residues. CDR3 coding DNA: TGTGCCAGCAGTTTAGACGGGACAGGGGTTGGAAACACCATATATTTT. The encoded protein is CASSLDGTGVGNTIYF.

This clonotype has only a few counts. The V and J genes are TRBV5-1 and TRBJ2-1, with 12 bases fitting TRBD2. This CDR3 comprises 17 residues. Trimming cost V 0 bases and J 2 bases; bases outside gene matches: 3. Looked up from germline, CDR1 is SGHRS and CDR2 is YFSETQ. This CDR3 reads CASSLETSGGPYNEQFF. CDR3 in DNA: TGCGCCAGCAGCTTGGAGACTAGCGGGGGACCCTACAATGAGCAGTTCTTC. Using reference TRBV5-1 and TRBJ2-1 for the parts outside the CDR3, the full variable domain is KAGVTQTPRYLIKTRGQQVTLSCSPISGHRSVSWYQQTPGQGLQFLFEYFSETQRNKGNFPGRFSGRQFSNSRSEMNVSTLELGDSALYLCASSLETSGGPYNEQFFGPGTRLTVL.

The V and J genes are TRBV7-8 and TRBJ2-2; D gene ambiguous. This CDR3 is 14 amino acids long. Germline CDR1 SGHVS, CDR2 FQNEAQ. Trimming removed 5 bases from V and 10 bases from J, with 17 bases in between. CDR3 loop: CASSPTDATSELFF. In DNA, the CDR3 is TGTGCCAGCAGCCCGACGGATGCTACTTCGGAGCTGTTTTTT.

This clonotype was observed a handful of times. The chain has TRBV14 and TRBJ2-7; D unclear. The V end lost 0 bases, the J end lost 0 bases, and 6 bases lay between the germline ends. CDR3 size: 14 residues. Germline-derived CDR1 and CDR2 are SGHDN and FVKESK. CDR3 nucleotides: TGTGCCAGCAGCCAAGATACACTCTCCTACGAGCAGTACTTC. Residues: CASSQDTLSYEQYF.

The DNA of the CDR3 is TGTGCCAGCAGCGATACTACCTACGAGCAGTACTTC. This encodes CASSDTTYEQYF. The V call is TRBV6-5, the J call TRBJ2-7; D is uncertain. The CDR3 is 12 amino acids. V lost 6 bases, J lost 2 bases, and 8 bases lay in between. Germline values: CDR1 MNHEY, CDR2 SVGAGI.

In nucleotides, the CDR3 is TGTGCCAGCACGGATTCGGGTTTTCAAGAGACCCAGTACTTC. Translating gives CASTDSGFQETQYF. The V gene is TRBV6-2 or TRBV6-3, the J gene TRBJ2-5; D unclear. The CDR3 length is 14 residues. CDR1 and CDR2 (germline): MNHEY, SVGEGT. V dropped 7 bases and J dropped 2 bases, with 14 bases sitting between them.

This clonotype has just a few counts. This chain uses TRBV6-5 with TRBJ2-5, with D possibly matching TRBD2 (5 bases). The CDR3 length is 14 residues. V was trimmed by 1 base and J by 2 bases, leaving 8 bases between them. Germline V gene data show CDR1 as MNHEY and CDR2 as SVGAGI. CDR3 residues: CASSYFGKQETQYF. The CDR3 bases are TGTGCCAGCAGTTACTTCGGGAAACAAGAGACCCAGTACTTC.

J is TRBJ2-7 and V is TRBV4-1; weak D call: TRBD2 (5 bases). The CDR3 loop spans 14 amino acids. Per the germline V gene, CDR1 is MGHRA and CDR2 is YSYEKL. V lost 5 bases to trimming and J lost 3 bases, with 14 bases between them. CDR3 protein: CASSAGLVVYEQYF. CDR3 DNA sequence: TGCGCCAGCAGCGCGGGTCTGGTAGTCTACGAGCAGTACTTC.

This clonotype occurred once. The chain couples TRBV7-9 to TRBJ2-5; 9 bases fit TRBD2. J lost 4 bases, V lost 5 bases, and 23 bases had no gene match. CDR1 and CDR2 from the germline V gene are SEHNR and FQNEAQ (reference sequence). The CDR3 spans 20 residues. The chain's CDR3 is CASSTGHLREGLEGTETQYF. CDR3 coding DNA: TGTGCCAGCAGCACAGGACATCTGCGGGAGGGTCTCGAGGGCACAGAGACCCAGTACTTC. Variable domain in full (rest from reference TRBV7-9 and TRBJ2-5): DTGVSQNPRHKITKRGQNVTFRCDPISEHNRLYWYRQTLGQGPEFLTYFQNEAQLEKSRLLSDRFSAERPKGSFSTLEIQRTEQGDSAMYLCASSTGHLREGLEGTETQYFGPGTRLLVL.

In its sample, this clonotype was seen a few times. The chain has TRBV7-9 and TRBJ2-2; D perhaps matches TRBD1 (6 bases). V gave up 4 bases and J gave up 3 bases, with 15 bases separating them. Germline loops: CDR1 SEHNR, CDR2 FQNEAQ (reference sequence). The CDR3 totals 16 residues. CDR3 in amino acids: CASSSRATGHTGELFF. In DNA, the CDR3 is TGTGCCAGCAGCTCCAGGGCCACAGGGCACACCGGGGAGCTGTTTTTT.

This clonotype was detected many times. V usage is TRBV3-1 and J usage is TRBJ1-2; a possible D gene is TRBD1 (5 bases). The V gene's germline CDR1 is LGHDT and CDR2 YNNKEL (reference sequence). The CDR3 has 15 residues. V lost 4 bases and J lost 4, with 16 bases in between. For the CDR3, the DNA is TGTGCCAGCAGCCCGGGACCGCGATACACCTATGGCTACACCTTC. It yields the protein CASSPGPRYTYGYTF.

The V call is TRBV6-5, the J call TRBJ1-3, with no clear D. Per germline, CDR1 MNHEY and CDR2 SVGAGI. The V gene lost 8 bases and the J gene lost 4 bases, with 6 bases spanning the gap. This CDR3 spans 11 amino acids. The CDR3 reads CASWGGNTIYF. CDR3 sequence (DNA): TGTGCCAGCTGGGGAGGAAACACCATATATTTT.

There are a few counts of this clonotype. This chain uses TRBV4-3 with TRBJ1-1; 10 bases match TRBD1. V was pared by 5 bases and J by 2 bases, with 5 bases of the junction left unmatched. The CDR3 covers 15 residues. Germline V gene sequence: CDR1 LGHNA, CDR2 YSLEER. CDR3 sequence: CASSTRQGANTEAFF. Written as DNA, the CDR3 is TGCGCCAGCAGCACCCGACAGGGGGCCAACACTGAAGCTTTCTTT.